The clone carrying this TCR beta chain occurred many times. The antigen is undetermined. RNA transcripts yielded amplified TCR beta CDR3 regions. TCR CDR3 underwent first-round RT-PCR with the HTBI primer set. TCRdb independently ran MiXCR on the multiplex PCR reads; one entry per CDR3 protein. In the table there are 250,000 to 300,000 distinct CDR3 sequences, around 19% of which are singletons. This specimen belongs to a study of T cells in Graves' hyperthyroidism and ophthalmopathy. Overall study findings and caveats: A model of 13 V-J pairs discriminated ophthalmopathy from stable hyperthyroidism.

The cohort's ophthalmopathy patients, a group with duration under 3 months, had a Clinical Activity Score of at least 3 and a NOSPECS grade of at least 4. Criteria for exclusion of patients were uncontrolled infection, other autoimmune disease, pregnancy or lactation. The sequenced sample was blood. The TCR sequence derives from a man over 45 with Graves' ophthalmopathy.

CDR3 bases: TGCAGTGCTAGAGGCCTTACTAGCGGGAGGGCAGATACGCAGTATTTT. Translating it yields CSARGLTSGRADTQYF. The J gene is TRBJ2-3, the V gene TRBV20-1; 13 positions agree with TRBD2. CDR1 is DFQATT and CDR2 is SNEGSKA in the germline V gene (reference sequence). The CDR3 has 16 amino acids. Losses at the gene ends were 1 base for V and 4 bases for J; bases not matched to a gene: 5.